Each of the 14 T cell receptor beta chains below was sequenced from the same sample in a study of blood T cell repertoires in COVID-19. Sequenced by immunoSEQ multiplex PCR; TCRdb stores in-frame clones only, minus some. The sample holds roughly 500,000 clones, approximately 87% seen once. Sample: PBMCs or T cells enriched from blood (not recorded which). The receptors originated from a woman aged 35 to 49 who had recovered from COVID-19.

CDR3 in amino acids: CASSETTTGLAEAFF. DNA of the CDR3: TGTGCCAGCAGTGAAACGACTACAGGGTTGGCTGAAGCTTTCTTT. This sequence joins TRBV6-1 and TRBJ1-1, with TRBD1 as a possible D gene (6 bases). Trimming removed 2 bases at V and 6 bases at J, with 16 bases between. The germline gives CDR1 MNHNS, CDR2 SASEGT. The CDR3 is made up of 15 amino acids.

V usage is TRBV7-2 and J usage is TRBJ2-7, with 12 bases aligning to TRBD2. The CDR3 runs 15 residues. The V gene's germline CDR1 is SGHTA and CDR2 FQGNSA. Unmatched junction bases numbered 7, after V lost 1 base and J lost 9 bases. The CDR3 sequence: CASSLELAGGPVQYF. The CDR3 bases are TGTGCCAGCAGCTTAGAACTAGCGGGAGGACCGGTGCAGTACTTC.

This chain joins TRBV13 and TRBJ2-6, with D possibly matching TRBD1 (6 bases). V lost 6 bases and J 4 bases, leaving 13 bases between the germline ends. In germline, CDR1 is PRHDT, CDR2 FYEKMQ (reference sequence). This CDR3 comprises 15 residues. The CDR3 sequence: CASSSQGRGANVLTF. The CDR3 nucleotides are TGTGCCAGCAGTTCACAGGGACGGGGGGCCAACGTCCTGACTTTC.

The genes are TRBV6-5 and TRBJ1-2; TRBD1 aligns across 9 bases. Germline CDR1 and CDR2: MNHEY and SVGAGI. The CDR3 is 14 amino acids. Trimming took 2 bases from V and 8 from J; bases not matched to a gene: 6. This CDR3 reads CASSYGGTGKGYTF. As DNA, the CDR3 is TGTGCCAGCAGTTACGGGGGGACAGGGAAGGGCTACACCTTC.

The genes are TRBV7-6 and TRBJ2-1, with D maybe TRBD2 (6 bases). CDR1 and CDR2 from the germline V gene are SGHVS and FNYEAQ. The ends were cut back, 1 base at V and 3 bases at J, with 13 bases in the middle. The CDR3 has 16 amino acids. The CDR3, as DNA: TGTGCCAGCAGCTTAGGGTCGGGGGTGATCTACAATGAGCAGTTCTTC. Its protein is CASSLGSGVIYNEQFF.

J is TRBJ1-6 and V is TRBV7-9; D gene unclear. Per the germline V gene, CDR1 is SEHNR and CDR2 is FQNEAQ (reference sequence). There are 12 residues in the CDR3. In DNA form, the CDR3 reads TGTGCGACGGAGGGTGGGGATTCACCCCTCCACTTT. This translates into CATEGGDSPLHF.

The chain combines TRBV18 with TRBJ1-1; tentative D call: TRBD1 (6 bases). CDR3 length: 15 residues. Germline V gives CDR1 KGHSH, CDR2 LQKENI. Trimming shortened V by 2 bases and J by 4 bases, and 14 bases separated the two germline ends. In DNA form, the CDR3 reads TGTGCCAGCTCACCAGGGGGGGCGCGAGGCACTGAAGCTTTCTTT. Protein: CASSPGGARGTEAFF.

The DNA for the CDR3 is TGTGCCAGCAGCCCGGGGGAGTTACAGGGCTACACCTTC. Its translation: CASSPGELQGYTF. This chain links TRBV7-2 with TRBJ1-2; the D gene is possibly TRBD1 (5 bases). Germline CDR1 SGHTA, CDR2 FQGNSA. This CDR3 is built from 13 residues. V shed 5 bases and J shed 8 bases, with 15 bases lying between them. The full variable domain, completed using reference TRBV7-2 and TRBJ1-2, is GAGVSQSPSNKVTEKGKDVELRCDPISGHTALYWYRQSLGQGLEFLIYFQGNSAPDKSGLPSDRFSAERTGGSVSTLTIQRTQQEDSAVYLCASSPGELQGYTFGSGTRLTVV.

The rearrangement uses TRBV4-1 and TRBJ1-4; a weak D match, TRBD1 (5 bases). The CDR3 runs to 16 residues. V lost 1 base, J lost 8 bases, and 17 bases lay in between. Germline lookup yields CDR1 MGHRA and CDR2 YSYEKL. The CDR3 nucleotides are TGCGCCAGCAGCCAAGTAGACGGGGGGTCCCGGGAAAAACTGTTTTTT. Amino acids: CASSQVDGGSREKLFF.

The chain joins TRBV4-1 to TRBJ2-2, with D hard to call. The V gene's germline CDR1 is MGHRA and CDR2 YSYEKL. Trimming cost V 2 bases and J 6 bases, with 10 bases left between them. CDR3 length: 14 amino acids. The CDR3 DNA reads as TGCGCCAGCAGCCAATATACGGTGGCCGGGGAGCTGTTTTTT. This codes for CASSQYTVAGELFF.

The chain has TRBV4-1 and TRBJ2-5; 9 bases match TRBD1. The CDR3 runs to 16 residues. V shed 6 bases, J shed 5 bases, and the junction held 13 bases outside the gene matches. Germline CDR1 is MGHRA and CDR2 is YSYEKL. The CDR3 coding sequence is TGCGCCAGCAGAGCACTATCCGGGACAGGGACGGAGACCCAGTACTTC. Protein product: CASRALSGTGTETQYF.

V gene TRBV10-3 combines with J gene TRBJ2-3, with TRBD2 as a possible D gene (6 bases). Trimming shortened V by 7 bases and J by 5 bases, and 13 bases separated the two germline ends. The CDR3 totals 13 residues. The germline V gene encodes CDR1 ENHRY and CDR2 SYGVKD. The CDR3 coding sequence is TGTGCCATCATGGGCGGGATTGGAGATACGCAGTATTTT. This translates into CAIMGGIGDTQYF.

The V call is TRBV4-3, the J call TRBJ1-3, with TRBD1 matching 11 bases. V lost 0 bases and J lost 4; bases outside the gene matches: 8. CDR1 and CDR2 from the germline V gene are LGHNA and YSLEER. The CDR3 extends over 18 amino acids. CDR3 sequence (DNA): TGCGCCAGCAGCCAAGATCTCGGGACAGGGGGGTCCGGAAACACCATATATTTT. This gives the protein CASSQDLGTGGSGNTIYF.

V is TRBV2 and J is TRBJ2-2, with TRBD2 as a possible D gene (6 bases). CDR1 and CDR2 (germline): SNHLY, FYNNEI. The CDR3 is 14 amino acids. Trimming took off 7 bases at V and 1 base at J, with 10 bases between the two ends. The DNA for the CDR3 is TGTGCCAGCAAGGGACTTCTGAACACCGGGGAGCTGTTTTTT. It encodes CASKGLLNTGELFF.